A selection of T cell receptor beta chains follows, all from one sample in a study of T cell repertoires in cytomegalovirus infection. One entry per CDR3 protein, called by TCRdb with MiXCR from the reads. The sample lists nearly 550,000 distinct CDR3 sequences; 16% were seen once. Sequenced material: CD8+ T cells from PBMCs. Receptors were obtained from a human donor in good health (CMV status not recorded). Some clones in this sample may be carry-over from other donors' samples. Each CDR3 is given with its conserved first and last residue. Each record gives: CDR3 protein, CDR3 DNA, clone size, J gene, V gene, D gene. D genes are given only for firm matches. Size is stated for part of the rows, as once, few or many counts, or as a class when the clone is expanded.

CASSSYGVEYTEAFF | TGTGCCAGCAGCTCCTACGGGGTCGAGTACACTGAAGCTTTCTTT | many | TRBJ1-1 | TRBV7-9 | .
CASSIYRRDEGDTQYF | TGTGCCAGCAGCATCTACCGCCGGGACGAAGGCGATACGCAGTATTTT | many | TRBJ2-3 | TRBV28 | .
CASSLRLQRRNTGELFF | TGCGCCAGCAGCTTGAGGCTCCAGCGGAGGAACACCGGGGAGCTGTTTTTT | many | TRBJ2-2 | TRBV5-1 | .
CASSLGPENQPQHF | TGTGCCAGCAGCTTGGGACCGGAGAATCAGCCCCAGCATTTT | few | TRBJ1-5 | TRBV5-8 | .
CASSAAGRTNQPQHF | TGTGCCAGCAGCGCGGCGGGACGTACCAATCAGCCCCAGCATTTT | many | TRBJ1-5 | TRBV7-8 | .
CASSPYLGEFSYNEQFF | TGTGCCAGCAGCCCTTACTTGGGTGAATTCTCCTACAATGAGCAGTTCTTC | many | TRBJ2-1 | TRBV7-6 | .
CASSLTGSVTEAFF | TGTGCCAGCAGCCTGACAGGGAGTGTCACTGAAGCTTTCTTT | . | TRBJ1-1 | TRBV6-6 | TRBD1
CASSLEVGQDQPQHF | TGTGCCAGCAGCTTAGAGGTAGGGCAGGACCAGCCCCAGCATTTT | many | TRBJ1-5 | TRBV7-2 | .
CASSLEGVLYNEQFF | TGTGCCAGCAGCTTAGAGGGAGTTCTCTACAATGAGCAGTTCTTC | many | TRBJ2-1 | TRBV11-2 | .
CASSPMGLAGDNTGELFF | TGTGCCAGCAGCCCCATGGGACTAGCGGGGGATAACACCGGGGAGCTGTTTTTT | many | TRBJ2-2 | TRBV7-8 | TRBD2
CASRDTSSYEQYF | TGCGCCAGCAGGGACACGAGCTCCTACGAGCAGTACTTC | many | TRBJ2-7 | TRBV5-1 | .
CASSQGGNSYEQYF | TGTGCCAGCAGCCAGGGGGGGAACTCCTACGAGCAGTACTTC | few | TRBJ2-7 | TRBV3-1 | TRBD2
CSVEEGGTALAYEQYF | TGCAGCGTTGAAGAGGGCGGGACAGCACTTGCCTACGAGCAGTACTTC | few | TRBJ2-7 | TRBV29-1 | .
CASSTRQGARFTEAFF | TGCGCCAGCAGCACTCGACAGGGGGCGCGATTCACTGAAGCTTTCTTT | few | TRBJ1-1 | TRBV5-1 | TRBD1
CASSWTGLSYEQYF | TGTGCCAGCTCCTGGACAGGGCTATCCTACGAGCAGTACTTC | many | TRBJ2-7 | TRBV6-1 | TRBD1
CASSDFPGTYSGNTIYF | TGTGCCAGCAGCGACTTTCCCGGTACCTACTCTGGAAACACCATATATTTT | many | TRBJ1-3 | TRBV14 | .
CASSSWTDNQPQHF | TGTGCCAGCAGCTCGTGGACAGATAATCAGCCCCAGCATTTT | many | TRBJ1-5 | TRBV7-9 | .
CASIQSPKRAGYNQPQHF | TGTGCCAGCATCCAGTCCCCAAAGAGGGCGGGCTACAATCAGCCCCAGCATTTT | many | TRBJ1-5 | TRBV28 | .
CASRPAHNEQFF | TGTGCCAGCAGACCCGCGCACAATGAGCAGTTCTTC | . | TRBJ2-1 | TRBV7-6 | .
CAISELRGPMDYGYTF | TGTGCCATCAGTGAGCTCAGGGGCCCCATGGACTATGGCTACACCTTC | few | TRBJ1-2 | TRBV10-3 | .
CASAQGGTRTQETQYF | TGTGCTAGTGCCCAAGGGGGGACACGTACCCAAGAGACCCAGTACTTC | few | TRBJ2-5 | TRBV12-5 | .
CASSPQNHLFNEKLFF | TGTGCCAGCAGCCCCCAAAACCACTTGTTTAATGAAAAACTGTTTTTT | few | TRBJ1-4 | TRBV7-4 | .
CATTSGGLYNEQFF | TGTGCCACCACCTCTGGCGGGCTTTACAATGAGCAGTTCTTC | . | TRBJ2-1 | TRBV15 | .
CASSDSGMNTGELFF | TGTGCCAGCAGTGACAGCGGGATGAACACCGGGGAGCTGTTTTTT | few | TRBJ2-2 | TRBV2 | TRBD2
CASSLRWGGNQPQHF | TGTGCCAGCAGCTTACGGTGGGGGGGCAATCAGCCCCAGCATTTT | many | TRBJ1-5 | TRBV7-3 | .
CASSLSPRFGQGLYNEQFF | TGTGCCAGCAGCTTATCTCCCCGCTTCGGACAGGGGTTATACAATGAGCAGTTCTTC | many | TRBJ2-1 | TRBV7-3 | TRBD1
CASTDGPTEAFF | TGTGCCAGTACGGACGGCCCCACTGAAGCTTTCTTT | . | TRBJ1-1 | TRBV19 | .
CASSLTGPNSPLHF | TGTGCCAGCAGCTTAACGGGGCCTAATTCACCCCTCCACTTT | many | TRBJ1-6 | TRBV7-3 | .
CASSVDGLSTDTQYF | TGTGCCAGCAGCGTAGACGGCTTAAGCACAGATACGCAGTATTTT | once | TRBJ2-3 | TRBV9 | .
CASSLSGLAGEADTQYF | TGCGCCAGCAGCCTGTCGGGACTAGCGGGGGAGGCAGATACGCAGTATTTT | . | TRBJ2-3 | TRBV4-1 | TRBD2
CASSLPASSYTF | TGTGCCAGCAGCTTGCCGGCCAGTAGCTACACCTTC | few | TRBJ1-2 | TRBV5-6 | .
CSAGLAGGFYEQYF | TGCAGCGCCGGACTAGCGGGAGGGTTCTACGAGCAGTACTTC | many | TRBJ2-7 | TRBV29-1 | TRBD2
CSAFLDGLAGELFF | TGCAGTGCTTTTCTGGACGGATTGGCTGGGGAGCTGTTTTTT | few | TRBJ2-2 | TRBV29-1 | .
CACSHRVDEQFF | TGTGCCTGTAGTCACAGGGTCGATGAGCAGTTCTTC | few | TRBJ2-1 | TRBV19 | .
CASSEGLAPWETQYF | TGTGCCAGCAGTGAGGGACTAGCGCCGTGGGAGACCCAGTACTTC | few | TRBJ2-5 | TRBV27 | TRBD2
CASSSNGQALSYNEQFF | TGTGCCAGCAGTTCGAACGGACAGGCCCTCTCCTACAATGAGCAGTTCTTC | many | TRBJ2-1 | TRBV27 | TRBD1
CASSLPGDEKLFF | TGTGCCAGCAGCTTGCCGGGCGACGAAAAACTGTTTTTT | few | TRBJ1-4 | TRBV5-6 | .
CASSLVATGNTEAFF | TGTGCCAGCAGTTTAGTCGCGACAGGGAACACTGAAGCTTTCTTT | . | TRBJ1-1 | TRBV27 | .
CASRTSLAGGGETQYF | TGTGCCAGCAGGACTTCCCTAGCGGGAGGGGGGGAGACCCAGTACTTC | many | TRBJ2-5 | TRBV28 | TRBD2
CASSYSTLGTTGEEQYF | TGTGCCAGCAGTTACTCGACTTTAGGGACAACCGGGGAGGAGCAGTACTTC | . | TRBJ2-7 | TRBV6-6 | .
CASSLAGSGNEQFF | TGTGCCAGCAGCTTAGCGGGGAGCGGCAATGAGCAGTTCTTC | many | TRBJ2-1 | TRBV7-2 | .
CASSPGCSVYNEHFF | TGTGCCAGCAGTCCTGGGTGTTCGGTCTACAATGAGCATTTCTTC | . | TRBJ2-1 | TRBV7-2 | .
CASSYSGDTYNEQFF | TGTGCCAGCAGTTATTCCGGGGATACCTACAATGAGCAGTTCTTC | many | TRBJ2-1 | TRBV6-1 | .
CAISLTGGTDTQYF | TGTGCCATCAGTCTGACGGGAGGCACAGATACGCAGTATTTT | . | TRBJ2-3 | TRBV10-3 | .
CASSSQASGGASSYNEQFF | TGTGCCAGCAGCTCTCAGGCTAGCGGGGGGGCTAGCTCCTACAATGAGCAGTTCTTC | many | TRBJ2-1 | TRBV7-9 | TRBD2
CSVEVIDRGNYGYTF | TGCAGCGTTGAAGTTATAGACAGGGGGAACTATGGCTACACCTTC | . | TRBJ1-2 | TRBV29-1 | TRBD1
CARSLNGLAGDSYEQYF | TGTGCCAGAAGTTTAAATGGGCTAGCGGGAGATTCGTACGAGCAGTACTTC | . | TRBJ2-7 | TRBV28 | TRBD2
CASGGGTDTQYF | TGTGCCAGCGGAGGGGGTACAGATACGCAGTATTTT | many | TRBJ2-3 | TRBV7-3 | .
CSVDGGAYNEQFF | TGCAGCGTTGACGGGGGAGCCTACAATGAGCAGTTCTTC | . | TRBJ2-1 | TRBV29-1 | .
CASSLAVGPNTEAFF | TGCGCCAGCAGCTTGGCCGTGGGACCGAACACTGAAGCTTTCTTT | . | TRBJ1-1 | TRBV5-1 | .
CASSLAGRPAETSGIRNTQYF | TGTGCCAGCAGCTTAGCGGGTCGCCCGGCGGAGACTAGCGGGATCAGGAATACGCAGTATTTT | few | TRBJ2-3 | TRBV5-5 | TRBD2
CASSYLSLAGQETQYF | TGTGCCAGCAGTTACCTCTCCTTGGCGGGGCAAGAGACCCAGTACTTC | few | TRBJ2-5 | TRBV2 | .
CASSVGRGGPTDTQYF | TGTGCCAGCAGCGTAGGACGGGGGGGGCCGACAGATACGCAGTATTTT | . | TRBJ2-3 | TRBV9 | TRBD2
CASSQEQGPNTEAFF | TGCGCCAGCAGCCAAGAGCAGGGGCCAAACACTGAAGCTTTCTTT | many | TRBJ1-1 | TRBV4-1 | .
CSATNSMVAPNYNEQFF | TGCAGTGCTACTAACAGCATGGTGGCTCCCAACTACAATGAGCAGTTCTTC | . | TRBJ2-1 | TRBV20-1 | .
CASSLGPPGGELDTQYF | TGTGCCAGCAGCTTGGGGCCCCCGGGGGGAGAGCTAGATACGCAGTATTTT | . | TRBJ2-3 | TRBV5-6 | TRBD2
CASSPWTGGSNQPQHF | TGTGCCAGCAGTCCGTGGACAGGGGGAAGCAATCAGCCCCAGCATTTT | few | TRBJ1-5 | TRBV27 | TRBD1
CASSQVEGADTQYF | TGTGCCAGCAGCCAAGTCGAGGGTGCAGATACGCAGTATTTT | . | TRBJ2-3 | TRBV4-2 | .
CASSTPGTDYSNQPQHF | TGTGCCAGTAGTACCCCCGGGACAGATTATAGCAATCAGCCCCAGCATTTT | few | TRBJ1-5 | TRBV19 | TRBD1
CASSRVGVGLSGANVLTF | TGTGCCAGCAGCCGGGTTGGGGTAGGCCTCTCTGGGGCCAACGTCCTGACTTTC | many | TRBJ2-6 | TRBV7-9 | .